These 5 T cell receptor beta chains were sequenced from one sample in a study of control samples from healthy donors and cancer patients. Only in-frame clones appear in the TCRdb table, and some are missing; sequencing was by immunoSEQ multiplex PCR. The data hold just over 150,000 clones, with approximately 94% observed a single time. The sequencing sample was made of blood. Source of these receptors: a woman aged 40 to 49 in good health.

The chain carries TRBV18 and TRBJ1-2, with unresolved D. The V gene lost 3 bases and the J gene lost 8 bases, with 10 bases spanning the gap. The CDR3 is made up of 12 amino acids. Germline CDR1 is KGHSH and CDR2 is LQKENI. CDR3 DNA sequence: TGTGCCAGCTCACCTATACGGGGAGGCTACACCTTC. Protein product: CASSPIRGGYTF.

The V gene is TRBV4-3, the J gene TRBJ1-1; D possibly corresponds to TRBD1 (5 bases). Germline V CDR1 and CDR2: LGHNA, YSLEER. This CDR3 region has 16 residues. V lost 0 bases, J lost 8 bases, and 19 bases lay in between. The CDR3 DNA reads TGCGCCAGCAGCCAAGAGCAGGGTCTAGGATCTGCCGAAGCTTTCTTT. It codes for CASSQEQGLGSAEAFF.

The chain employs TRBV5-1 and TRBJ2-3; D is undetermined. Germline loops: CDR1 SGHRS, CDR2 YFSETQ. The CDR3 extends over 12 amino acids. V shed 0 bases and J shed 2 bases, with 1 base lying between them. CDR3 amino acids: CASSLATDTQYF. In DNA form, the CDR3 reads TGCGCCAGCAGCTTGGCCACAGATACGCAGTATTTT.

V gene TRBV18 combines with J gene TRBJ2-3; 9 nucleotides align to TRBD2. This CDR3 contains 15 residues. Germline V gives CDR1 KGHSH, CDR2 LQKENI. V shed 4 bases and J 5 bases; nucleotides not matched to a gene: 7. CDR3 DNA sequence: TGTGCCAGCTCACGAAGCGGGGGGCAGAAAGATACGCAGTATTTT. Translation gives CASSRSGGQKDTQYF.

The chain carries TRBV19 and TRBJ1-6; D possibly corresponds to TRBD1 (5 bases). Germline V gives CDR1 LNHDA, CDR2 SQIVND (reference sequence). Trimming pared 5 bases from V and 0 bases from J, leaving 11 bases between. This CDR3 is built from 16 residues. The CDR3: CASSFRQSSYNSPLHF. CDR3 nucleotide sequence: TGTGCCAGTAGTTTCCGACAGAGCTCCTATAATTCACCCCTCCACTTT.